The 21 T cell receptor beta chains listed next were all sequenced from one sample in a study of T cell repertoires in cytomegalovirus infection. TCRdb called the reads again in MiXCR, with one record for every CDR3 protein. The sample includes about 180,000 distinct CDR3 sequences, roughly 15% seen only once; the top ten take approximately 26%. Specimen: CD8+ T cells from PBMCs. All receptors derive from a human donor in good health (CMV status not recorded). Some clones in this sample may be carry-over from other donors' samples.

This chain joins TRBV20-1 and TRBJ2-7, with 11 bases lining up with TRBD2. With 5 bases clipped from V and 1 base from J, the junction kept 10 bases outside the gene matches. The germline CDR1 and CDR2 sequences are DFQATT and SNEGSKA (reference sequence). The CDR3 runs to 16 residues. CDR3 protein: CSALPGLADDSYEQYF. The CDR3 DNA follows: TGCAGTGCTTTACCGGGACTAGCGGACGATTCCTACGAGCAGTACTTC.

This clonotype has ten or more counts. The chain's CDR3 is CASSPQGQETQYF. The CDR3 DNA follows: TGTGCCAGCAGCCCACAGGGTCAAGAGACCCAGTACTTC. V and J are TRBV7-2 and TRBJ2-5, with D possibly TRBD1 on 6 matching bases. The CDR3 covers 13 residues. V shed 5 bases and J shed 2 bases, with 9 bases lying between them. CDR1 and CDR2 (germline): SGHTA, FQGNSA.

This clonotype was seen a handful of times. The chain is built from TRBV20-1 and TRBJ2-2; TRBD2 matches 7 bases. This CDR3 has 14 residues. V lost 6 bases and J lost 2; bases outside the gene matches: 6. Germline assignment: CDR1 DFQATT and CDR2 SNEGSKA (reference sequence). The CDR3, as DNA: TGCAGTGCAAAACGGGGGGTAAACACCGGGGAGCTGTTTTTT. As protein: CSAKRGVNTGELFF.

This clonotype was detected a few times. This chain connects TRBV15 to TRBJ2-5; 7 bases align to TRBD2. The V and J ends lost 2 bases and 2 bases, in that order; junction bases with no gene match: 14. CDR1 and CDR2 (germline): LNHNV, YYDKDF (reference sequence). This CDR3 is built from 18 residues. The CDR3 DNA sequence: TGTGCCACCAGCAGACTCCCCAGACTAGCCTTCGGACAAGAGACCCAGTACTTC. Protein sequence: CATSRLPRLAFGQETQYF.

The V and J genes are TRBV6-2 or TRBV6-3 and TRBJ1-1, with 9 bases identical to TRBD1. Trimming cost V 7 bases and J 4 bases; bases outside gene matches: 10. CDR3 length: 15 amino acids. Germline values: CDR1 MNHEY, CDR2 SVGEGT. The CDR3 DNA is TGTGCCAGCACCGACCCGACAGGGGGAAGCACTGAAGCTTTCTTT. It specifies CASTDPTGGSTEAFF.

This clonotype showed up just a few times. This chain joins TRBV29-1 and TRBJ1-2; D possibly corresponds to TRBD1 (5 bases). V lost 0 bases and J lost 2, with 25 bases in between. Germline V gives CDR1 SQVTM, CDR2 ANQGSEA. The CDR3 extends over 19 amino acids. Here the CDR3 DNA reads TGCAGCGTTGAAGATAGGCAGGGTGACCCCCGAGGCATCAACTATGGCTACACCTTC. This sequence encodes CSVEDRQGDPRGINYGYTF.

The genes are TRBV5-1 and TRBJ2-2; D is tentatively TRBD1 or TRBD2 (5 bases each). CDR1 SGHRS and CDR2 YFSETQ come from the germline V gene. Trimming left V 7 bases short and J 1 base short, with 20 bases between. The CDR3 has 17 amino acids. CDR3 nucleotides: TGCGCCAGCTCCTCCAATTCCGGGACGGAGAACACCGGGGAGCTGTTTTTT. It translates to CASSSNSGTENTGELFF.

The chain is built from TRBV12-3 or TRBV12-4 and TRBJ1-2; D gene unclear. The ends were cut back, 8 bases at V and 8 bases at J, with 12 bases in the middle. The CDR3 loop spans 11 amino acids. Here the CDR3 reads CASPGESGYTF. In DNA form, the CDR3 reads TGTGCCAGCCCGGGAGAATCCGGCTACACCTTC.

This clonotype was observed a few times. This rearrangement joins TRBV10-2 to TRBJ2-3; weak D call: TRBD1 (6 bases). CDR1 and CDR2 from the germline V gene are WSHSY and SAAADI. V was cut by 5 bases and J by 9 bases, with 12 bases left in between. The CDR3 contains 12 residues. The CDR3 spells CASSLKGETQYF. The CDR3 nucleotides are TGCGCCAGCAGTCTTAAGGGGGAAACGCAGTATTTT.

The chain combines TRBV10-3 with TRBJ1-1, with 8 nucleotides matching TRBD1. This CDR3 region has 16 residues. Germline assignment: CDR1 ENHRY and CDR2 SYGVKD. V shed 6 bases, J shed 1 base, and the junction held 10 bases outside the gene matches. The CDR3 region is CAISLTGDRENTEAFF. The CDR3 coding sequence is TGTGCCATCAGCCTGACAGGGGACCGGGAGAACACTGAAGCTTTCTTT.

V gene TRBV27 combines with J gene TRBJ2-1; 8 bases are a match to TRBD1. The germline CDR1 and CDR2 sequences are MNHEY and SMNVEV (reference sequence). The V and J ends lost 7 bases and 0 bases, in that order; junction bases with no gene match: 5. The CDR3 extends over 15 amino acids. CDR3 bases: TGTGCCAGCAAGGGTCAGGGGGCCTCCTACAATGAGCAGTTCTTC. Translation: CASKGQGASYNEQFF.

This clonotype was picked up a small number of times. The chain links TRBV7-6 to TRBJ2-1; D not resolved. V dropped 4 bases and J dropped 0 bases, with 16 bases sitting between them. Germline V CDR1 and CDR2: SGHVS, FNYEAQ. This CDR3 spans 17 amino acids. The CDR3 sequence: CASSSLLTTSSYNEQFF. For the CDR3, the DNA is TGTGCCAGCAGCTCGTTACTCACGACGAGCTCCTACAATGAGCAGTTCTTC.

This chain connects TRBV7-6 to TRBJ2-7, with a weak D call TRBD1 (6 bases). Germline V gives CDR1 SGHVS, CDR2 FNYEAQ. The length of the CDR3 is 14 residues. V was shortened by 5 bases and J by 4 bases, with 15 bases between the two germline ends. CDR3 bases: TGTGCCAGCAGCCCAACGTACAGGGTTTACGAGCAGTACTTC. Protein product: CASSPTYRVYEQYF.

V is TRBV27 and J is TRBJ1-1; 7 bases fit TRBD1. This CDR3 is built from 15 residues. Unmatched junction bases numbered 12, after V lost 6 bases and J lost 5 bases. In germline, CDR1 is MNHEY, CDR2 SMNVEV (reference sequence). CDR3 protein: CASSRGQVGGTEAFF. The CDR3 DNA sequence: TGTGCCAGCAGCCGAGGACAGGTTGGAGGGACTGAAGCTTTCTTT.

This clonotype was observed a few times. This chain uses TRBV6-5 with TRBJ2-5; TRBD2 matches 8 bases. V lost 2 bases, J lost 4 bases, and 3 bases stayed unmatched. The CDR3 is 14 amino acids. Germline CDR1 MNHEY, CDR2 SVGAGI. In nucleotides, the CDR3 is TGTGCCAGCAGTTACGCGGGGGGCACAGAGACCCAGTACTTC. Amino acids: CASSYAGGTETQYF.

This chain uses TRBV24-1 with TRBJ2-1; the D is unclear. This CDR3 is 14 amino acids long. V was clipped by 5 bases and J by 5 bases, with 12 bases between them. Germline CDR1 KGHDR, CDR2 SFDVKD. The CDR3 is CATSGSFRNNEQFF. The CDR3 nucleotides are TGTGCCACCAGTGGATCCTTTCGGAACAATGAGCAGTTCTTC.

The chain has TRBV28 and TRBJ1-2; 10 bases agree with TRBD1. CDR3 length: 18 residues. From germline, CDR1 is MDHEN and CDR2 SYDVKM. V shed 6 bases, J shed 4 bases, and the junction held 17 bases outside the gene matches. CDR3 residues: CASRDPGDRGSRGYGYTF. CDR3 DNA sequence: TGTGCCAGCAGGGACCCCGGGGACAGGGGTTCCCGGGGCTATGGCTACACCTTC.

V is TRBV7-6 and J is TRBJ1-5; D not certain. The V end lost 5 bases, the J end lost 8 bases, and 10 bases lay between the germline ends. Germline values: CDR1 SGHVS, CDR2 FNYEAQ. The CDR3 consists of 12 residues. The CDR3 nucleotides read TGTGCCAGCAGCCCCCTCGGGGAGCCCCAGCATTTT. Residues: CASSPLGEPQHF.

This clonotype was detected only a few times. The V and J genes are TRBV4-1 and TRBJ1-1; the D gene is possibly TRBD1 (6 bases). This CDR3 is built from 14 residues. Germline V gene data show CDR1 as MGHRA and CDR2 as YSYEKL. Trimming cost V 1 base and J 3 bases, with 9 bases left between them. DNA of the CDR3: TGCGCCAGCAGCCAAGTGGGGGGGCACACTGAAGCTTTCTTT. Translated: CASSQVGGHTEAFF.

The chain joins TRBV7-2 to TRBJ2-5, with D possibly called TRBD1 or TRBD2 (5 bases each). CDR1 and CDR2 (germline): SGHTA, FQGNSA. V gave up 5 bases and J gave up 5 bases, with 12 bases separating them. This CDR3 region has 13 residues. The chain's CDR3 is CASSVGTGETQYF. In nucleotides, the CDR3 is TGTGCCAGCAGCGTGGGGACGGGGGAGACCCAGTACTTC. The full variable domain, with the rest looked up from reference TRBV7-2 and TRBJ2-5, is GAGVSQSPSNKVTEKGKDVELRCDPISGHTALYWYRQSLGQGLEFLIYFQGNSAPDKSGLPSDRFSAERTGGSVSTLTIQRTQQEDSAVYLCASSVGTGETQYFGPGTRLLVL.

The chain uses TRBV4-1 and TRBJ2-1; unclear D gene. Trimming cost V 1 base and J 7 bases, with 5 bases left between them. Germline V lookup: CDR1 MGHRA, CDR2 YSYEKL. The CDR3 totals 12 residues. This chain's CDR3 is CASSQGLNEQFF. The CDR3 region has the DNA TGCGCCAGCAGCCAAGGGTTGAATGAGCAGTTCTTC.